These 25 T cell receptor beta chains were sequenced from one sample in a study of vaccination effects on CD4 cells after COVID-19. The data were produced by immunoSEQ multiplex PCR, yet TCRdb's version contains in-frame clones alone and is incomplete. The sample lists 28,000 or so clones; 83% were seen once. Their antigens are not known. The ViraFEST assay expanded antigen-specific CD4+ T cells with viral peptide pools before sequencing. At the end of around 11 days of culture, CD4+ T cells were isolated. Of the BNT162b2 and mRNA-1273 vaccines, participants received two doses of one or the other. This specimen was CD4+ T cells from PBMCs cultured with HCoV-NL63 spike peptides, taken after COVID-19 vaccination. All receptors derive from a human donor who received a COVID-19 vaccine. Some clones in this sample may be carry-over from other donors' samples.

This clone was seen a few times. The V gene is TRBV6-1, the J gene TRBJ2-5; TRBD2 might be the D (7 bases). V lost 3 bases, J lost 4 bases, and 15 bases lay in between. CDR3 length equals 15 residues. Looked up from germline, CDR1 is MNHNS and CDR2 is SASEGT. The CDR3 is CASSDTGGGSETQYF. DNA for the CDR3: TGTGCCAGCAGTGACACGGGGGGCGGATCAGAGACCCAGTACTTC.

V is TRBV29-1 and J is TRBJ2-7; D is perhaps TRBD1 (5 bases). The CDR3 runs to 13 residues. The germline V gene encodes CDR1 SQVTM and CDR2 ANQGSEA. The ends were cut back, 3 bases at V and 1 base at J, with 10 bases in the middle. CDR3 loop: CSVDRVGSYEQYV. The CDR3 nucleotides are TGCAGCGTTGACAGGGTAGGGTCCTACGAGCAGTACGTC.

This chain links TRBV10-3 with TRBJ2-3; D is possibly TRBD2 (5 bases). The CDR3 extends over 14 amino acids. Germline CDR1 and CDR2: ENHRY and SYGVKD. V lost 4 bases, J lost 5 bases, and 13 bases lay in between. CDR3: CAISAGTSGDTQYF. The CDR3, as DNA: TGTGCCATCAGTGCCGGCACTAGTGGAGATACGCAGTATTTT.

A single count supports this clone. The V gene is TRBV28, the J gene TRBJ2-3; 16 bases are a match to TRBD2. This CDR3 contains 19 residues. V trimming: 6 bases; J trimming: 3 bases; junction bases outside the gene matches: 12. Germline values: CDR1 MDHEN, CDR2 SYDVKM. The CDR3 bases are TGTGCCAGCAGCCCACGCCCGGGACTAGCGGGGGGGCGGACAGATACGCAGTATTTT. It specifies CASSPRPGLAGGRTDTQYF.

The chain has TRBV11-2 and TRBJ2-7, with 7 bases identical to TRBD1. The J segment lost 0 bases and the V segment lost 5 bases, leaving 4 bases of the junction unmatched. This CDR3 contains 14 residues. Germline assignment: CDR1 SGHAT and CDR2 FQNNGV. The CDR3 nucleotides read TGTGCCAGCAGCACCACAGGGGCCTCCTACGAGCAGTACGTC. As protein: CASSTTGASYEQYV.

The chain has TRBV6-1 and TRBJ1-2; D possibly corresponds to TRBD1 (5 bases). The CDR3 totals 14 residues. CDR1 and CDR2 from the germline V gene are MNHNS and SASEGT. Trimming pared 3 bases from V and 4 bases from J, leaving 12 bases between. The CDR3 loop is CASSERGLAYGYTF. CDR3 sequence (DNA): TGTGCCAGCAGTGAGCGGGGACTCGCCTATGGCTACACCTTC.

The rearrangement joins TRBV6-5 to TRBJ2-7; D uncertain. The V and J ends lost 6 bases and 7 bases respectively, with 13 bases between them. The germline V gene encodes CDR1 MNHEY and CDR2 SVGAGI. The CDR3 length is 12 residues. The CDR3 DNA reads as TGTGCCAGCAGGGGCCCCTCGAGGGAGCAGTACGTC. It is translated as CASRGPSREQYV.

The V gene is TRBV5-1, the J gene TRBJ2-7; D unresolved. The CDR3 consists of 13 residues. Trimming cost V 0 bases and J 6 bases, with 10 bases left between them. Germline V CDR1 and CDR2: SGHRS, YFSETQ. The CDR3 region has the DNA TGCGCCAGCAGCTTGGGAGGATCGAGCGAGCAGTACGTC. This gives the protein CASSLGGSSEQYV.

This clone was picked up one time. The V call is TRBV7-9, the J call TRBJ1-4, with D perhaps TRBD1 (5 bases). Between the trimmed V and J ends, which lost 5 bases and 3 bases, there was a span of 19 bases. Germline CDR1 reads SEHNR; CDR2 reads FQNEAQ (reference sequence). This CDR3 is built from 17 residues. CDR3 amino acids: CASSPPGGTSPNEKLFF. The CDR3 nucleotides read TGTGCCAGCAGCCCCCCGGGAGGGACCTCACCTAATGAAAAACTGTTTTTT.

The rearrangement joins TRBV6-4 to TRBJ1-1; 8 bases agree with TRBD1. V was pared by 2 bases and J by 9 bases, with 11 bases of the junction left unmatched. The CDR3 spans 15 residues. CDR1 and CDR2 from the germline V gene are MRHNA and SNTAGT. Here the CDR3 reads CASSDVDRGHEKAFF. As DNA, the CDR3 is TGTGCCAGCAGTGACGTTGACAGGGGCCACGAAAAAGCTTTCTTT.

The rearrangement links TRBV6-5 to TRBJ2-6; no definite D call. Germline V lookup: CDR1 MNHEY, CDR2 SVGAGI. V was cut by 8 bases and J by 1 base, with 6 bases left in between. The CDR3 length is 13 residues. For the CDR3, the DNA is TGTGCCAGCGGATCGTCTGGGGCCAACGTCCTGACTTTC. It translates to CASGSSGANVLTF.

The rearrangement uses TRBV5-8 and TRBJ2-3; 9 bases agree with TRBD2. Trimming took 7 bases from V and 2 from J; bases not matched to a gene: 20. The CDR3 contains 19 residues. Germline assignment: CDR1 SGHTS and CDR2 YDEGEE. The CDR3 reads CASPTEVAGVTTFTDTQYF. The CDR3 bases are TGTGCCAGCCCTACGGAAGTAGCGGGGGTGACCACTTTCACAGATACGCAGTATTTT.

Note on this clone: At one end the junction does not follow the germline gene, possibly because of a read error. The gene calls are TRBV27 and TRBJ2-1, with 8 bases aligning to TRBD1. This CDR3 comprises 16 residues. The V gene's germline CDR1 is MNHEY and CDR2 SMNVEV (reference sequence). The CDR3 here is CASNLGAGGAYNEQFF. Written as DNA, the CDR3 is TGTGCCAGCAATTTAGGGGCAGGGGGCGCGTACAATGAGCAGTTCTTC.

This clone appeared a single time. The genes are TRBV5-1 and TRBJ2-5; maybe TRBD1 (7 bases). Trimming took 4 bases from V and 4 from J, leaving 11 bases between them. Looked up from germline, CDR1 is SGHRS and CDR2 is YFSETQ. The CDR3 loop spans 13 amino acids. CDR3 sequence reads: CASSQQGGETQYF. CDR3 coding DNA: TGCGCCAGCAGCCAGCAGGGGGGAGAGACCCAGTACTTC.

This sequence joins TRBV7-2 and TRBJ1-1; no reliable D call. CDR3 length equals 13 residues. V was pared by 6 bases and J by 1 base, with 9 bases between. Germline loops: CDR1 SGHTA, CDR2 FQGNSA. The CDR3 DNA reads as TGTGCCAGCAGTCGCAGCCCGAACACTGAAGCTTTCTTT. Translation: CASSRSPNTEAFF.

The chain joins TRBV9 to TRBJ2-5; D not certain. Germline V lookup: CDR1 SGDLS, CDR2 YYNGEE. The V and J ends lost 0 bases and 1 base respectively, with 13 bases between them. The CDR3 has 16 amino acids. CDR3 sequence: CASSVATYGTQETQYF. Here the CDR3 DNA reads TGTGCCAGCAGCGTAGCTACGTATGGCACCCAAGAGACCCAGTACTTC.

J is TRBJ2-5 and V is TRBV24-1; 13 nucleotides line up with TRBD2. V lost 7 bases and J lost 1; bases outside the gene matches: 8. Germline V lookup: CDR1 KGHDR, CDR2 SFDVKD. The length of the CDR3 is 17 residues. CDR3 DNA: TGTGCCACCAGCCGAGGGACTAGCGGGGCGGTCCAAGAGACCCAGTACTTC. It codes for CATSRGTSGAVQETQYF.

In nucleotides, the CDR3 is TGCAGCGTTCGAACTCGAGGAGGCTACACCTTC. Protein product: CSVRTRGGYTF. The chain employs TRBV29-1 and TRBJ1-2, with D unclear. V was clipped by 5 bases and J by 8 bases, with 12 bases between them. This CDR3 region has 11 residues. CDR1 SQVTM and CDR2 ANQGSEA come from the germline V gene.

The V and J genes are TRBV5-1 and TRBJ1-2, with a tentative D call TRBD1 (6 bases). This CDR3 spans 15 amino acids. V was cut by 0 bases and J by 2 bases, with 11 bases left in between. Looked up from germline, CDR1 is SGHRS and CDR2 is YFSETQ. The CDR3 here is CASSLAGGSNYGYTF. The CDR3 nucleotides are TGCGCCAGCAGCTTGGCTGGGGGCTCAAACTATGGCTACACCTTC.

V usage is TRBV6-5 and J usage is TRBJ2-3; D is perhaps TRBD1 (5 bases). The CDR3 covers 12 residues. Germline CDR1 is MNHEY and CDR2 is SVGAGI. V lost 7 bases, J lost 2 bases, and 7 bases lay in between. The CDR3 sequence is CASIGDTDTQYF. The DNA of the CDR3 is TGTGCCAGCATAGGGGACACAGATACGCAGTATTTT.

This clone was seen once. This chain links TRBV6-1 with TRBJ2-7; D may be TRBD1 or TRBD2 (5 bases each). Germline V gives CDR1 MNHNS, CDR2 SASEGT. The CDR3 length is 16 residues. V was clipped by 3 bases and J by 4 bases, with 19 bases between them. CDR3 bases: TGTGCCAGCAGTGAGCCTAATTGGGGGACGAGGTACGAGCAGTACGTC. This gives the protein CASSEPNWGTRYEQYV.

J is TRBJ1-2 and V is TRBV6-2 or TRBV6-3; unclear D gene. The V and J ends lost 1 base and 6 bases respectively, with 9 bases between them. The CDR3 is 13 amino acids. Germline CDR1 is MNHEY and CDR2 is SVGEGT. The CDR3 sequence is CASSYYTGNGYTF. In nucleotides, the CDR3 is TGTGCCAGCAGTTACTACACGGGGAATGGCTACACCTTC.

The rearrangement joins TRBV5-6 to TRBJ1-4; the D gene is possibly TRBD1 (5 bases). Germline values: CDR1 SGHDT, CDR2 YYEEEE. With 0 bases removed from V and 1 base from J, the gap between germline ends came to 13 bases. The CDR3 loop spans 17 amino acids. CDR3 in DNA: TGTGCCAGCAGCTTGGCACCCGGGGGTGGAACTAATGAAAAACTGTTTTTT. Its translation: CASSLAPGGGTNEKLFF.

The V and J genes are TRBV12-3 or TRBV12-4 and TRBJ1-1; 11 bases fit TRBD1. The CDR3 sequence is 10 residues long. The junction had 2 bases not matched to a gene; V was cut back by 8 bases and J by 12 bases. The CDR3 spells CASGDRGTFF. The CDR3 DNA sequence: TGTGCCAGCGGGGACAGGGGGACTTTCTTT.

The J gene is TRBJ2-1, the V gene TRBV11-2; 8 bases line up with TRBD2. CDR3 length equals 15 residues. In germline, CDR1 is SGHAT, CDR2 FQNNGV. Trimming took 2 bases from V and 5 from J; bases not matched to a gene: 5. CDR3 residues: CASSLSGGGHNEQFF. In DNA form, the CDR3 reads TGTGCCAGCAGCTTATCTGGCGGGGGGCACAATGAGCAGTTCTTC.